This T cell receptor (beta chain) was documented in a study of blood T cell repertoires in COVID-19. Study summary: PBMCs, B-cell-depleted T cells, or T cells were the source of the cDNA or gDNA that made up the material.

Method: immunoSEQ multiplex PCR; TCRdb's copy keeps in-frame clones and lacks some. The sample includes 150,000 to 200,000 clones, around nine tenths seen only once; the top ten take around 0.77%. The CDR3 is 11 amino acids. The ends lost 7 bases at V and 8 bases at J; junction bases unmatched: 6. Germline CDR1 reads SQVTM; CDR2 reads ANQGSEA. Adults between about 18 and 95 years of age took part from 24 US areas. Cohorts were determined from participant-reported clinical history. The clonotype originates from a woman younger than 30 who had recovered from COVID-19. The sequencing sample was made of PBMCs or T cells enriched from blood (not recorded which). V is TRBV29-1 and J is TRBJ2-3, with TRBD1 matching over 7 bases. CDR3 in amino acids: CSEETGATQYF. In DNA, the CDR3 is TGCAGCGAGGAAACAGGGGCTACGCAGTATTTT.